These T cell receptor beta chains were read from a single sample in a study of technical replicates of blood from several donors. Here immunoSEQ multiplex PCR was the method, and the copy in TCRdb shows in-frame clones only, minus some. Among tens of thousands of clones, about nine tenths were seen once, and the ten largest hold approximately 0.4%. The sequenced material came from T cells isolated from PBMCs. Receptors were obtained from a human donor in good health. Each CDR3 is given with its conserved first and last residue. A D gene is named only where the DNA matches it firmly. Rows give clone size only sometimes, using once, few, many, or a class for an expanded clone.

-	TRBV7-8	TRBJ1-1	TRBD1	CASSLARPQGGTEAFF	TGTGCCAGCAGCTTAGCGCGGCCGCAGGGGGGCACTGAAGCTTTCTTT
-	TRBV6-1	TRBJ2-5	-	CASRGLDQETQYF	TGTGCCAGCAGGGGGCTAGACCAAGAGACCCAGTACTTC
-	TRBV10-1	TRBJ2-7	TRBD2	CARGGGRVYEQYF	TGCGCCCGGGGAGGCGGGAGGGTCTACGAGCAGTACTTC
-	TRBV19	TRBJ2-5	TRBD2	CASSIDGGRPGETQYF	TGTGCCAGTAGTATAGATGGCGGGAGGCCAGGGGAGACCCAGTACTTC
once	TRBV6-5	TRBJ1-5	-	CASSYSAGGYQPQHF	TGTGCCAGCAGTTACTCGGCGGGGGGGTATCAGCCCCAGCATTTT
-	TRBV5-1	TRBJ1-2	-	CASSLIDSLYGYTF	TGCGCCAGCAGCTTGATTGACAGCCTATATGGCTACACCTTC
-	TRBV28	TRBJ1-2	-	CASIMQGTIKGGYTF	TGTGCCAGCATAATGCAGGGGACTATCAAGGGTGGCTACACCTTC
-	TRBV5-6	TRBJ2-3	-	CASSYDFAVGTDTQYF	TGTGCCAGCAGCTACGATTTTGCGGTGGGCACAGATACGCAGTATTTT
few	TRBV19	TRBJ1-1	TRBD1	CASSITQGDTEAFF	TGTGCCAGTAGCATTACACAGGGGGACACTGAAGCTTTCTTT
-	TRBV19	TRBJ1-1	-	CASSVGAQGTEAFF	TGTGCCAGTAGTGTGGGGGCCCAGGGGACTGAAGCTTTCTTT
-	TRBV5-8	TRBJ1-2	-	CASRTGPSYGYTF	TGTGCCAGCAGAACAGGACCGAGCTATGGCTACACCTTC
-	TRBV2	TRBJ2-7	TRBD1	CASSEGQGVGEQYF	TGTGCCAGCAGTGAAGGGCAGGGGGTCGGCGAGCAGTACTTC
-	TRBV6-1	TRBJ2-7	-	CASRDSSSYEQYF	TGTGCCAGTCGAGACTCCAGCTCCTACGAGCAGTACTTC
once	TRBV6-1	TRBJ1-5	TRBD1	CASSQWTGYQPQHF	TGTGCCAGCAGCCAGTGGACAGGTTATCAGCCCCAGCATTTT
-	TRBV9	TRBJ1-1	-	CASSGQSREEAFF	TGTGCCAGCAGCGGACAGTCCCGAGAAGAAGCTTTCTTT
-	TRBV2	TRBJ1-2	-	CAARDLRGYTF	TGTGCCGCCCGGGACTTACGCGGCTACACCTTC
-	TRBV25-1	TRBJ2-5	TRBD1	CASRTTGAKEETQYF	TGTGCCAGCAGAACGACAGGGGCCAAGGAAGAGACCCAGTACTTC
-	TRBV5-8	TRBJ1-5	-	CASSFGPSTYQPQHF	TGTGCCAGCAGCTTTGGGCCCAGCACCTATCAGCCCCAGCATTTT
-	TRBV7-3	TRBJ2-5	TRBD1	CASSNPGTGGRETQYF	TGTGCCAGCAGCAACCCCGGGACAGGGGGCCGGGAGACCCAGTACTTC
-	TRBV6-6	TRBJ2-7	TRBD2	CASRELAGGHEQYF	TGTGCCAGCAGGGAACTAGCGGGAGGACACGAGCAGTACTTC
-	TRBV9	TRBJ2-2	-	CASSEQPGELFF	TGTGCCAGCAGCGAACAGCCCGGGGAGCTGTTTTTT
-	TRBV30	TRBJ1-4	-	CAWITFPPQLRPYEKLFF	TGTGCCTGGATCACCTTCCCTCCCCAACTAAGACCTTATGAAAAACTGTTTTTT
-	TRBV7-8	TRBJ1-5	-	CASSLDLTTPNNQPQHF	TGTGCCAGCAGCTTAGACCTAACCACGCCGAACAATCAGCCCCAGCATTTT